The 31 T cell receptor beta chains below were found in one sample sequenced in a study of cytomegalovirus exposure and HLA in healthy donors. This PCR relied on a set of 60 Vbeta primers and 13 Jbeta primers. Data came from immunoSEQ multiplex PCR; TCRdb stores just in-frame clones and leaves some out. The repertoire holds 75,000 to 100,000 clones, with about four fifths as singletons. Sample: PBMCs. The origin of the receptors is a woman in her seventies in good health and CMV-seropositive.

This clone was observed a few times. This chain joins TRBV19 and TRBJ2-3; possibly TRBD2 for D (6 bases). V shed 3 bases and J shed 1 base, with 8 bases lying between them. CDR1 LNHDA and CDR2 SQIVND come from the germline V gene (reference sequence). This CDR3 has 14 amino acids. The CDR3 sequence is CASSIRRGTDTQYF. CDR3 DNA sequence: TGTGCCAGTAGTATCCGGAGGGGCACAGATACGCAGTATTTT.

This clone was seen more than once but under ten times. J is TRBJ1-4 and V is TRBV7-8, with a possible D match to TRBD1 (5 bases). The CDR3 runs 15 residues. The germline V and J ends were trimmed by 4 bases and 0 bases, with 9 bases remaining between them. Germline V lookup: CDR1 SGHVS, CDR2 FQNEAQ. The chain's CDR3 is CASSYRQSTNEKLFF. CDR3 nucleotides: TGTGCCAGCAGCTACCGACAGTCAACTAATGAAAAACTGTTTTTT.

The CDR3 DNA follows: TGTGCCAGCAGTCAGACAGGGGGCAAAATAGATACGCAGTATTTT. It yields the protein CASSQTGGKIDTQYF. The genes are TRBV6-1 and TRBJ2-3; 10 bases fit TRBD1. The CDR3 sequence is 15 residues long. Germline assignment: CDR1 MNHNS and CDR2 SASEGT. The V gene end was trimmed by 5 bases and the J gene end by 5 bases; junction bases not matched to a gene: 7.

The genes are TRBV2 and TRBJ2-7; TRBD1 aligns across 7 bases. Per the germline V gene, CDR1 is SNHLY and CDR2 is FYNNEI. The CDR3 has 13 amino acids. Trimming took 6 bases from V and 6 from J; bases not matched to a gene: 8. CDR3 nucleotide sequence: TGTGCCAGCAGCGAGACAGGGATTAGCGAGCAGTACTTC. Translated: CASSETGISEQYF.

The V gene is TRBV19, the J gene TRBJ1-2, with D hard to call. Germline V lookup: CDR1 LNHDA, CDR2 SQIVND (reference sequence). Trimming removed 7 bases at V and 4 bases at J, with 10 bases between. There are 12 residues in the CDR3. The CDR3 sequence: CASNGEGYGYTF. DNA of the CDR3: TGTGCCAGTAACGGGGAGGGCTATGGCTACACCTTC. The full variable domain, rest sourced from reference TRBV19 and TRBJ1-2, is DGGITQSPKYLFRKEGQNVTLSCEQNLNHDAMYWYRQDPGQGLRLIYYSQIVNDFQKGDIAEGYSVSREKKESFPLTVTSAQKNPTAFYLCASNGEGYGYTFGSGTRLTVV.

The CDR3 sequence is CASGGGATYEQYF. DNA of the CDR3: TGTGCCAGCGGAGGCGGCGCCACCTACGAGCAGTACTTC. V gene TRBV18 combines with J gene TRBJ2-7; D is perhaps TRBD2 (5 bases). V lost 8 bases, J lost 2 bases, and 13 bases lay in between. This CDR3 is built from 13 residues. Germline values: CDR1 KGHSH, CDR2 LQKENI.

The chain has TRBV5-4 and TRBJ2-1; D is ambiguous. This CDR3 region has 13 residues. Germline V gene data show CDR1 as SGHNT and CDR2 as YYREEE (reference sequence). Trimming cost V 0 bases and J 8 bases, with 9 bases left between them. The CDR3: CASSLVAIDEQFF. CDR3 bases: TGTGCCAGCAGCTTGGTTGCGATCGATGAGCAGTTCTTC.

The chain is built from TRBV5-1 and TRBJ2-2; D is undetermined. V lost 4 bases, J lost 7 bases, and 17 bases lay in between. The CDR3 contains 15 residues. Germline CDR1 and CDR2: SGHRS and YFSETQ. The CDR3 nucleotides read TGCGCCAGCAGCCCGACTTTGACTCAGTTCGGGGAGCTGTTTTTT. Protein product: CASSPTLTQFGELFF.

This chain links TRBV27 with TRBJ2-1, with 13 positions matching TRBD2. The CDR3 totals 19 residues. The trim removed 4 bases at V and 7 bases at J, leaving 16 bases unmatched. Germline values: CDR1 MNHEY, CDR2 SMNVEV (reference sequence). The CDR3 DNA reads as TGTGCCAGCAGTTACCGCGGTACTAGCGGGAGGGTCGGGGGGAATGAGCAGTTCTTC. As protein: CASSYRGTSGRVGGNEQFF.

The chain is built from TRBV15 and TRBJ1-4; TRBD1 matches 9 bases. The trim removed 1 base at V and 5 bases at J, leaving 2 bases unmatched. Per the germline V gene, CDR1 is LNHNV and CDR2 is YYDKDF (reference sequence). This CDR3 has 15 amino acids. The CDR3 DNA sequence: TGTGCCACCAGCAGAGGTGGGACAGGGAATGAAAAACTGTTTTTT. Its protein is CATSRGGTGNEKLFF.

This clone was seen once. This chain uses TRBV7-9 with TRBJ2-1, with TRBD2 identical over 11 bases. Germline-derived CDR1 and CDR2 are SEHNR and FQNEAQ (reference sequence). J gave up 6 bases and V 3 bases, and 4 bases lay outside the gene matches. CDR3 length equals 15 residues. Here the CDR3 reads CASSLTSGAGNEQFF. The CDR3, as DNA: TGTGCCAGCAGCTTGACTAGCGGGGCGGGCAATGAGCAGTTCTTC.

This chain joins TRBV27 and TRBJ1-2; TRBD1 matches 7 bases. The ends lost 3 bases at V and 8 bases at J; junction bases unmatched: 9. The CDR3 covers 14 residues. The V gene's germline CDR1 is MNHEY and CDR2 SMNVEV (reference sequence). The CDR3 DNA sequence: TGTGCCAGCAGTTTCAGGGGGTCCCAAGGAGGCTACACCTTC. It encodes CASSFRGSQGGYTF.

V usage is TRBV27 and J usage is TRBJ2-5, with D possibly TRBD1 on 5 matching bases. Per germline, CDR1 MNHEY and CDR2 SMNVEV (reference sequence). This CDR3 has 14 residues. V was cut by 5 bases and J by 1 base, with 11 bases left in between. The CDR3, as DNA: TGTGCCAGCAGTCTGACAGAGGCCCAAGAGACCCAGTACTTC. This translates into CASSLTEAQETQYF.

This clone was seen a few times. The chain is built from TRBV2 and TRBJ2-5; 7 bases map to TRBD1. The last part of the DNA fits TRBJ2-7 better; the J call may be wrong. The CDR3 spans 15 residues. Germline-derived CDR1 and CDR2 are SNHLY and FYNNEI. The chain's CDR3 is CASRNPTGTSYEQYF. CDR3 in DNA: TGTGCCAGCAGGAACCCGACAGGGACCTCCTACGAGCAGTACTTC.

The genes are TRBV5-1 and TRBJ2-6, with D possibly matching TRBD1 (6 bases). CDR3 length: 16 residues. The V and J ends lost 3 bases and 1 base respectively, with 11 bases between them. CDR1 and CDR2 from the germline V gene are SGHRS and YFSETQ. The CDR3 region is CASSSGHASGANVLTF. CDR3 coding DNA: TGCGCCAGCAGCTCGGGACATGCATCTGGGGCCAACGTCCTGACTTTC.

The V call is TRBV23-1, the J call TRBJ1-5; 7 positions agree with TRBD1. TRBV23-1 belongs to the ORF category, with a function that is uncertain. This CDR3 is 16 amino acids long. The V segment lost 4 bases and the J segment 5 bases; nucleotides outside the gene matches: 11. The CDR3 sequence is CASSRGQAPWDQPQHF. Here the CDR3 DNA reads TGCGCCAGCAGTCGAGGACAGGCTCCGTGGGATCAGCCCCAGCATTTT.

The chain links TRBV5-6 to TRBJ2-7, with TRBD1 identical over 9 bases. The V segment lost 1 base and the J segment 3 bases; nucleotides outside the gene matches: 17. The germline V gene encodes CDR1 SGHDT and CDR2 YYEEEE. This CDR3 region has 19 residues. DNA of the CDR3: TGTGCCAGCAGCTTGATCCCGGACAGGGGCGAGAAGGGTTTCTACGAGCAGTACTTC. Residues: CASSLIPDRGEKGFYEQYF.

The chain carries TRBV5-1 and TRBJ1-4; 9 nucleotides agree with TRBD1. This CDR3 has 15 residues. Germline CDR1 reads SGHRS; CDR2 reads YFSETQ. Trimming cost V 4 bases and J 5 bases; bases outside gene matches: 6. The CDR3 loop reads CASSIQGAQNEKLFF. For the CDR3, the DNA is TGCGCCAGCAGCATACAGGGGGCGCAGAATGAAAAACTGTTTTTT.

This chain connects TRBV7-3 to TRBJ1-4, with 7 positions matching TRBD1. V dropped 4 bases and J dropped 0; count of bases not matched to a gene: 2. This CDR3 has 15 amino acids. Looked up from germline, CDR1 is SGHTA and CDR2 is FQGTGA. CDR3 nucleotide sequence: TGTGCCAGCAGCTCAACAGGGGCAACTAATGAAAAACTGTTTTTT. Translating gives CASSSTGATNEKLFF.

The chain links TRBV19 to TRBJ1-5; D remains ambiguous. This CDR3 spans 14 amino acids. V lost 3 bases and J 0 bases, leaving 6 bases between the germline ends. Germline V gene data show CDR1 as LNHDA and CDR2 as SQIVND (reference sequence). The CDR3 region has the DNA TGTGCCAGTAGTATGTCAATTAGCAATCAGCCCCAGCATTTT. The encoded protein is CASSMSISNQPQHF.

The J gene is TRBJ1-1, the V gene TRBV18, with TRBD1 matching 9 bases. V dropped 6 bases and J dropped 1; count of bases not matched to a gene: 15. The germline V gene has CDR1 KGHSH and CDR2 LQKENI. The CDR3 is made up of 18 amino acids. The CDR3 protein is CASSPLADRGFKNTEAFF. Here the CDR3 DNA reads TGTGCCAGCTCCCCATTGGCGGACAGGGGTTTCAAGAACACTGAAGCTTTCTTT.

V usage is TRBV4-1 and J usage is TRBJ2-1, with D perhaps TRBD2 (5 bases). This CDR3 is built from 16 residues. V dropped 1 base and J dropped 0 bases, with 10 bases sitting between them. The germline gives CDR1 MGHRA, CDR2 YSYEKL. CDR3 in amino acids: CASSQVYGNSYNEQFF. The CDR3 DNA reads TGCGCCAGCAGCCAAGTTTACGGGAACTCCTACAATGAGCAGTTCTTC.

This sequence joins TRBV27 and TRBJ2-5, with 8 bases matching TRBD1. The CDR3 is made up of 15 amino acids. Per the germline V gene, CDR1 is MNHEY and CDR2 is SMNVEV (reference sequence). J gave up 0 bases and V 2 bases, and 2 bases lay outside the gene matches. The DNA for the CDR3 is TGTGCCAGCAGTTTAGGGACAGGTAACCAAGAGACCCAGTACTTC. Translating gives CASSLGTGNQETQYF.

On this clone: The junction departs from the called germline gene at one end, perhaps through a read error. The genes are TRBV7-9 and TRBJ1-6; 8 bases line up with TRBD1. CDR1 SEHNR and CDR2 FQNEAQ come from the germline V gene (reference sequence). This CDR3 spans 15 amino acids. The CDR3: CSSSLRQGYNSPLHF. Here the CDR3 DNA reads TGTTCCAGCAGCTTAAGACAGGGGTATAATTCACCCCTCCACTTT.

The CDR3 DNA follows: TGTGCCAGCAGCTTGACAGGGAACTATGGCTACACCTTC. It yields the protein CASSLTGNYGYTF. The rearrangement joins TRBV13 to TRBJ1-2; 7 nucleotides line up with TRBD1. The CDR3 consists of 13 residues. Germline CDR1 reads PRHDT; CDR2 reads FYEKMQ (reference sequence). J gave up 2 bases and V 3 bases, and 0 bases lay outside the gene matches. Supplemented by reference TRBV13 and TRBJ1-2, the full variable domain reads AAGVIQSPRHLIKEKRETATLKCYPIPRHDTVYWYQQGPGQDPQFLISFYEKMQSDKGSIPDRFSAQQFSDYHSELNMSSLELGDSALYFCASSLTGNYGYTFGSGTRLTVV.

The CDR3 here is CASSGGLAGTYNEQFF. CDR3 sequence (DNA): TGTGCCAGCAGCGGAGGACTAGCGGGGACCTACAATGAGCAGTTCTTC. The V and J genes are TRBV9 and TRBJ2-1, with 12 bases lining up with TRBD2. The CDR3 consists of 16 residues. Per germline, CDR1 SGDLS and CDR2 YYNGEE. V shed 3 bases, J shed 2 bases, and the junction held 3 bases outside the gene matches.

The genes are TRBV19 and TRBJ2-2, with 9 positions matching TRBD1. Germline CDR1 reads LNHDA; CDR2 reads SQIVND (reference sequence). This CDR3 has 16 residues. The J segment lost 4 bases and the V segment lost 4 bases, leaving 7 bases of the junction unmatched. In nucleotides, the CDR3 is TGTGCCAGTAGTACTACAGGGGGCGCGGGCACCGGGGAGCTGTTTTTT. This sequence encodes CASSTTGGAGTGELFF.

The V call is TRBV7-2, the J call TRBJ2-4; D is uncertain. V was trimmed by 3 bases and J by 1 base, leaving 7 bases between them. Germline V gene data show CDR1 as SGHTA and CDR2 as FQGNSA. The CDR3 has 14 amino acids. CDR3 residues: CASSFLQAKNIQYF. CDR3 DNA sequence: TGTGCCAGCAGCTTTTTACAGGCCAAAAACATTCAGTACTTC.

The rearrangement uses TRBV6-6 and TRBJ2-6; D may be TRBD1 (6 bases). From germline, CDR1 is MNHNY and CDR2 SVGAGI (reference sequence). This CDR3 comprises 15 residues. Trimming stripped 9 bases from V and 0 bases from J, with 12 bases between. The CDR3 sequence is CASSYRVSGANVLTF. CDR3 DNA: TGTGCCAGTTCATACAGGGTCTCTGGGGCCAACGTCCTGACTTTC.

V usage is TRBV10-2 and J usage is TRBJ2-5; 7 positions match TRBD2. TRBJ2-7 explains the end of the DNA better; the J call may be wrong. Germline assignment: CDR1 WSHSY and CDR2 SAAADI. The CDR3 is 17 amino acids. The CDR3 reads CASSDPAGRLGPYEQYF. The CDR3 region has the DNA TGCGCCAGCAGTGACCCAGCGGGACGACTTGGGCCCTACGAGCAGTACTTC.

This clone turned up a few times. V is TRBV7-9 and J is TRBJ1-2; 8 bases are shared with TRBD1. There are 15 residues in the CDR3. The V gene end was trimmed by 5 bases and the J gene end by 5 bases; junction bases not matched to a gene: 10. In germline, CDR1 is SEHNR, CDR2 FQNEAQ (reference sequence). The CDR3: CASSPPGQAAYGYTF. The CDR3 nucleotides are TGTGCCAGCAGCCCGCCGGGACAGGCGGCTTATGGCTACACCTTC. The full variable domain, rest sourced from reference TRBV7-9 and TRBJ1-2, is DTGVSQNPRHKITKRGQNVTFRCDPISEHNRLYWYRQTLGQGPEFLTYFQNEAQLEKSRLLSDRFSAERPKGSFSTLEIQRTEQGDSAMYLCASSPPGQAAYGYTFGSGTRLTVV.